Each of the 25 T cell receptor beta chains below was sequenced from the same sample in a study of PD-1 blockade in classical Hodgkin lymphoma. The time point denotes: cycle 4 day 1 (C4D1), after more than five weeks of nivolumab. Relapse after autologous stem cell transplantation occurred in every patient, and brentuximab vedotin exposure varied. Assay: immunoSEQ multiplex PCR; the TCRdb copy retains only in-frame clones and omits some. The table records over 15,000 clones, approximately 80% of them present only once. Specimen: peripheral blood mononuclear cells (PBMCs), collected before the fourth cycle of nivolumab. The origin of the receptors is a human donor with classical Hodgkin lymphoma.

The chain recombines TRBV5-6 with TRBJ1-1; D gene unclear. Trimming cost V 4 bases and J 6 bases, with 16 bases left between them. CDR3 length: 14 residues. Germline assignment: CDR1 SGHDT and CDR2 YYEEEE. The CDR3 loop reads CASSHLWEGPEAFF. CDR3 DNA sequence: TGTGCCAGCAGCCACCTTTGGGAGGGCCCTGAAGCTTTCTTT.

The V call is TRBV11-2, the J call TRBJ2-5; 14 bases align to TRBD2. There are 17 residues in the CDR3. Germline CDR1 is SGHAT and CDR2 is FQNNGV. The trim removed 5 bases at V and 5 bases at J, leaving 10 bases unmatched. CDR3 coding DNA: TGTGCCAGCAGCCCTTCCGGGACTAGCGGGAGAGGGGAGACCCAGTACTTC. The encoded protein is CASSPSGTSGRGETQYF.

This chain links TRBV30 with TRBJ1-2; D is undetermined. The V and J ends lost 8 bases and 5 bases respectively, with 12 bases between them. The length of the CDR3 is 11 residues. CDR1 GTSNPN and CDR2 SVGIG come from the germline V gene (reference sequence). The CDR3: CAAHPMYGYTF. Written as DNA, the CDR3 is TGTGCCGCCCACCCTATGTATGGCTACACCTTC. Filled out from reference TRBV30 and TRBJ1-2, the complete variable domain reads SQTIHQWPATLVQPVGSPLSLECTVEGTSNPNLYWYRQAAGRGLQLLFYSVGIGQISSEVPQNLSASRPQDRQFILSSKKLLLSDSGFYLCAAHPMYGYTFGSGTRLTVV.

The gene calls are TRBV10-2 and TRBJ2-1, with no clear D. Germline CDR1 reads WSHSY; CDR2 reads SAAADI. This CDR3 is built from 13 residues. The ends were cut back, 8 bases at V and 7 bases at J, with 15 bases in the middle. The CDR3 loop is CASQDPVMNEQFF. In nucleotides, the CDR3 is TGCGCCAGCCAGGACCCGGTGATGAATGAGCAGTTCTTC.

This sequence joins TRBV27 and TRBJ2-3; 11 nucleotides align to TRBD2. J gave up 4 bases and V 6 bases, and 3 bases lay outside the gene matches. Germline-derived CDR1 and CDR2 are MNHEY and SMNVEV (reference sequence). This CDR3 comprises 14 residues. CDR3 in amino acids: CASRLAGGPDTQYF. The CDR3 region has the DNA TGTGCCAGCAGATTAGCGGGGGGGCCAGATACGCAGTATTTT.

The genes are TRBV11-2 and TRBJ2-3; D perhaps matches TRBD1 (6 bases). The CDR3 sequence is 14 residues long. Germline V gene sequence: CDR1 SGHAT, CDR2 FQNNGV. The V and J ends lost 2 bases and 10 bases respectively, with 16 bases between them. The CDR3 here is CASSLTGAQGSQYF. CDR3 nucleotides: TGTGCCAGCAGCTTAACTGGCGCACAGGGCTCGCAGTATTTT.

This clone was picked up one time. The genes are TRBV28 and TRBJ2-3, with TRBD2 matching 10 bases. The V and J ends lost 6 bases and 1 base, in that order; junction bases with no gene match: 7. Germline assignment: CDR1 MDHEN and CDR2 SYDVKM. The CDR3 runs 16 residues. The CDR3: CASRGIAGGRTDTQYF. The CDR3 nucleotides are TGTGCCAGCAGGGGCATAGCGGGAGGCCGCACAGATACGCAGTATTTT.

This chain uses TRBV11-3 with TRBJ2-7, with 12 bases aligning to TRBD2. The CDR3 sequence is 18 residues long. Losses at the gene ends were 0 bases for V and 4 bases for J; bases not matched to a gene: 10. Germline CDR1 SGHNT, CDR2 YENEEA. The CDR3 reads CASSLDQGGLAGSYEQYF. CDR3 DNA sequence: TGTGCCAGCAGCTTAGATCAGGGAGGACTAGCGGGATCGTACGAGCAGTACTTC.

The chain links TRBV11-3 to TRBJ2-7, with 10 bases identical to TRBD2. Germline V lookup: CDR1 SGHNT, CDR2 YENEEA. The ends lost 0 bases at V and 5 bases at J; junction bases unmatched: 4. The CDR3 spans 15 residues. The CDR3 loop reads CASSLEQAGGDEQYF. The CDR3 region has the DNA TGTGCCAGCAGCTTAGAGCAAGCGGGAGGGGACGAGCAGTACTTC.

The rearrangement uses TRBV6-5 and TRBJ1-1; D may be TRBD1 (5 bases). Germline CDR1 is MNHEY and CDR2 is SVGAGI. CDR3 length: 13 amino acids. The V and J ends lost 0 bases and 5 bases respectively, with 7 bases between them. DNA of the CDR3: TGTGCCAGCAGTTACTCTGGGGGGACTGAAGCTTTCTTT. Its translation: CASSYSGGTEAFF.

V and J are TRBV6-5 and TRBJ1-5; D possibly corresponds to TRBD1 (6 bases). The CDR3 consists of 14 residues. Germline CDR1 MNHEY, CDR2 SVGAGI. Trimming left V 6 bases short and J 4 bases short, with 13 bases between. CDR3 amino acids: CASSQDSLNQPQHF. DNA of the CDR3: TGTGCCAGCAGCCAGGACAGCCTTAATCAGCCCCAGCATTTT.

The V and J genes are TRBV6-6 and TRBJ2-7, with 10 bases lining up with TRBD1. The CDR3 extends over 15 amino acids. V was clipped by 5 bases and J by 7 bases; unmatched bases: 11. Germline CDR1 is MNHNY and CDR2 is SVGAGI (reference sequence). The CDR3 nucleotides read TGTGCCAGCAGTGTGCCGGGACAGGGGAGTGAAGAGCAGTACTTC. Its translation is CASSVPGQGSEEQYF.

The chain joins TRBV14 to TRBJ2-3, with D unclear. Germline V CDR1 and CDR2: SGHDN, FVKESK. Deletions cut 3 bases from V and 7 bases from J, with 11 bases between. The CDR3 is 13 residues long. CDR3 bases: TGTGCCAGCAGCCAGGGCCCCTTAAATACGCAGTATTTT. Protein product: CASSQGPLNTQYF.

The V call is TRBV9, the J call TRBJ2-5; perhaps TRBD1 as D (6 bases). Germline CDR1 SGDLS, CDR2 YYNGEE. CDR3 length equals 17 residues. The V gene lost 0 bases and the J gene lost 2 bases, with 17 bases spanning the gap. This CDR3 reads CASSVGATDRLQETQYF. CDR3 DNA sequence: TGTGCCAGCAGCGTAGGAGCTACAGACAGGCTGCAAGAGACCCAGTACTTC.

CDR3 amino acids: CASSASLGQETQYF. DNA for the CDR3: TGTGCCAGCAGCGCCAGTTTAGGCCAAGAGACCCAGTACTTC. The genes are TRBV5-4 and TRBJ2-5; no clear D. From germline, CDR1 is SGHNT and CDR2 YYREEE (reference sequence). Trimming removed 4 bases at V and 1 base at J, with 11 bases between. The CDR3 totals 14 residues.

CDR3 nucleotide sequence: TGCGCCAGCAGCCAAGTGGGCTTACTAGCGGGAGTGGCAGATACGCAGTATTTT. Translating gives CASSQVGLLAGVADTQYF. The rearrangement uses TRBV4-3 and TRBJ2-3, with 11 bases lining up with TRBD2. In germline, CDR1 is LGHNA, CDR2 YSLEER. V shed 1 base, J shed 4 bases, and the junction held 10 bases outside the gene matches. The CDR3 spans 18 residues.

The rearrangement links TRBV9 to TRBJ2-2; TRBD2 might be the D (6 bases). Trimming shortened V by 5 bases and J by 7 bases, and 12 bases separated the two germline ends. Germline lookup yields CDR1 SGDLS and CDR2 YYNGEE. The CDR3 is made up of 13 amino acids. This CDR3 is CASRNGGVGELFF. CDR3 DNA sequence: TGTGCCAGCAGGAACGGCGGGGTCGGGGAGCTGTTTTTT.

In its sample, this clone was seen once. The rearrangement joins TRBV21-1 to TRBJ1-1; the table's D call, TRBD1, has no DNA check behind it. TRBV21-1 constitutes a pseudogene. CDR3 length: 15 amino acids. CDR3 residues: CASSKGQGTNTEAFF. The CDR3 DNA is TGTGCCAGCAGCAAAGGCCAGGGGACGAACACTGAAGCTTTCTTT.

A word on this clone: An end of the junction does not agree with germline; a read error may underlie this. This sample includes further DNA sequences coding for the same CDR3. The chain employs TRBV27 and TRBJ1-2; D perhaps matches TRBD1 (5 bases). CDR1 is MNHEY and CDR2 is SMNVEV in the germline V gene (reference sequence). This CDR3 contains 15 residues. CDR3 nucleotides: TGTGCCAGCAGTCTATCGCCAGGGTCAAACTATGGCTACACCTTC. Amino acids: CASSLSPGSNYGYTF.

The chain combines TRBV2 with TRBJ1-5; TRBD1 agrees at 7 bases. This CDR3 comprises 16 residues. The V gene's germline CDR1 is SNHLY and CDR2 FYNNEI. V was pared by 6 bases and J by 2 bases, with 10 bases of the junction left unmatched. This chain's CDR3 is CASRGLQGSGNQPQHF. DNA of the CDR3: TGTGCCAGCAGGGGTCTACAGGGGTCGGGCAATCAGCCCCAGCATTTT.

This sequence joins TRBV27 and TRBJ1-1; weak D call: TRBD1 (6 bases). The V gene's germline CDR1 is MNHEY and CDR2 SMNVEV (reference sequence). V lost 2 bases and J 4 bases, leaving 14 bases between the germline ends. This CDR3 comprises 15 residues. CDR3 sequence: CASSLVGGHGTEAFF. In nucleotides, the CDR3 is TGTGCCAGCAGTTTAGTTGGGGGGCACGGCACTGAAGCTTTCTTT.

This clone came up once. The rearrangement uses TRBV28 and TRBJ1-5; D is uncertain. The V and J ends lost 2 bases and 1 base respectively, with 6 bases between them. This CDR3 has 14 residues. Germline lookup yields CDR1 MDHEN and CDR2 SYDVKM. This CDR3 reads CASSLLQSNQPQHF. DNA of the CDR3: TGTGCCAGCAGTTTACTACAGAGCAATCAGCCCCAGCATTTT.

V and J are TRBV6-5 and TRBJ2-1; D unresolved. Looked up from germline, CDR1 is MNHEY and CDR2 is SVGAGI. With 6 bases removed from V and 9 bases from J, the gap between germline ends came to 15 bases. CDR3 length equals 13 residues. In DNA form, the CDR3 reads TGTGCCAGCAGGGCCCGGGCCTGGGGTGAGCAGTTCTTC. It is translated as CASRARAWGEQFF.

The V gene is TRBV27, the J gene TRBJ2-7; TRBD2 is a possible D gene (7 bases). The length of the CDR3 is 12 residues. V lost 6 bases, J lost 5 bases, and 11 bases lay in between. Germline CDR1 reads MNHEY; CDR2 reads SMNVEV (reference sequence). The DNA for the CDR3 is TGTGCCAGCAGCAAGGGGGGGAACGAGCAGTACTTC. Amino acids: CASSKGGNEQYF.

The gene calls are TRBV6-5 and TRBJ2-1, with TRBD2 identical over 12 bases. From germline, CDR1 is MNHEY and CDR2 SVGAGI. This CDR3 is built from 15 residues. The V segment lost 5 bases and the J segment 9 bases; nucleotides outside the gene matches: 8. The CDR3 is CASSPGLAGNPEQFF. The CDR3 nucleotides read TGTGCCAGCAGTCCGGGACTAGCGGGTAATCCTGAGCAGTTCTTC.